Listed here is a single T cell receptor (beta chain). Its antigen is not identified. This sample was included in a study of blood T cells in healthy people across ages. The authors ran a second PCR of 7 to 11 cycles using a sample-barcoded 5' primer and a J-beta primer mix. TCRdb ran MiXCR on the 5' RACE reads and lists one entry per CDR3 protein. The table lists about 1.4 million distinct CDR3 sequences, approximately 59% of them singletons. Study-level findings and limits: Measured against age, TCR beta diversity per million T cells decreased in a roughly linear manner.

The CDR3 contains 14 residues. The trim removed 7 bases at V and 9 bases at J, leaving 14 bases unmatched. CDR1 SQVTM and CDR2 ANQGSEA come from the germline V gene. V is TRBV29-1 and J is TRBJ2-1, with 8 positions matching TRBD2. Sample: blood. This sequence was found in a man between 18 and 35 years old in good health. CDR3 residues: CSALSGRRTGEQFF. CDR3 coding DNA: TGCAGCGCACTAAGCGGGAGACGTACCGGTGAGCAGTTCTTC.